Shown below are 27 T cell receptor beta chains from a single sample sequenced in a study of Graves' ophthalmopathy and Graves' hyperthyroidism. The sequenced template was RNA, covering the TCR beta CDR3 region. First-round RT-PCR employed HTBI primers, with a second-round multiplex PCR after it. TCRdb re-called the multiplex PCR reads through MiXCR, storing one row per CDR3 protein. The table shows some 1.1 million distinct CDR3 sequences, with about 40% occurring only once. Sequences were obtained from peripheral blood or thyroid tissue (not recorded which). These receptors originate from an adult man with Graves' hyperthyroidism.

The J gene is TRBJ2-5, the V gene TRBV29-1; D might be TRBD2 (6 bases). The CDR3 extends over 14 amino acids. Per germline, CDR1 SQVTM and CDR2 ANQGSEA. The V end lost 4 bases, the J end lost 4 bases, and 16 bases lay between the germline ends. The CDR3 loop reads CSVVTSLFRETQYF. CDR3 bases: TGCAGCGTTGTCACTAGCTTATTCCGAGAGACCCAGTACTTC.

This clonotype was counted ten times or more. The chain employs TRBV7-9 and TRBJ1-1; tentative D call: TRBD1 (5 bases). V was pared by 8 bases and J by 5 bases, with 15 bases between. This CDR3 region has 13 residues. From germline, CDR1 is SEHNR and CDR2 FQNEAQ (reference sequence). In DNA, the CDR3 is TGTGCCAGCGCCCATGGGCAGGGAACTGAAGCTTTCTTT. Amino acid sequence: CASAHGQGTEAFF.

This clonotype was counted ten times or more. The CDR3 reads CASRLSGTGSTGELFF. The CDR3, as DNA: TGTGCCAGCAGATTATCCGGGACAGGGAGCACCGGGGAGCTGTTTTTT. The chain joins TRBV2 to TRBJ2-2; 9 bases align to TRBD1. The J segment lost 4 bases and the V segment lost 6 bases, leaving 9 bases of the junction unmatched. The CDR3 is 16 amino acids. Looked up from germline, CDR1 is SNHLY and CDR2 is FYNNEI.

A remark on this clonotype: A much larger clone differs from this one at a single base, so this may be a read error. V gene TRBV4-1 combines with J gene TRBJ1-2, with no clear D. The length of the CDR3 is 13 residues. V lost 1 base, J lost 14 bases, and 17 bases lay in between. Germline CDR1 MGHRA, CDR2 YSYEKL. The CDR3 here is CASSQGRMTLGTF. The CDR3 DNA reads TGCGCCAGCAGCCAAGGAAGGATGACGCTGGGGACCTTC.

J is TRBJ2-7 and V is TRBV2; D is possibly TRBD1 (5 bases). Trimming shortened V by 8 bases and J by 8 bases, and 19 bases separated the two germline ends. The CDR3 extends over 13 amino acids. Germline CDR1 is SNHLY and CDR2 is FYNNEI. The CDR3 protein is CASGAEISYKQYF. CDR3 in DNA: TGTGCCAGCGGGGCGGAGATCTCTTACAAGCAGTACTTC.

For this clonotype: Given a much more abundant clone one base away, this may be a read error. The chain uses TRBV15 and TRBJ2-7; a weak D match, TRBD1 (5 bases). CDR3 size: 14 residues. Deletions cut 1 base from V and 5 bases from J, with 12 bases between. CDR1 LNHNV and CDR2 YYDKDF come from the germline V gene (reference sequence). CDR3 nucleotide sequence: TGTGCCACCAGCAGAGGAGGAGAAGGGGACGAGCAGTACTTC. Its protein product is CATSRGGEGDEQYF.

This clonotype has a handful of counts. The V call is TRBV29-1, the J call TRBJ2-5; the match to TRBD2 covers 7 bases. The V segment lost 1 base and the J segment 1 base; nucleotides outside the gene matches: 15. The germline V gene has CDR1 SQVTM and CDR2 ANQGSEA. The length of the CDR3 is 18 residues. For the CDR3, the DNA is TGCAGCGTTGAAGGTCGGCTCCGGGGACTAAAAAGCCAAGAGACCCAGTACTTC. Residues: CSVEGRLRGLKSQETQYF.

The chain has TRBV5-1 and TRBJ1-1; TRBD1 matches 8 bases. After removal of 5 bases from V and 3 bases from J, the junction contained 6 bases not matched to a gene. Germline lookup yields CDR1 SGHRS and CDR2 YFSETQ. There are 14 residues in the CDR3. The CDR3 loop reads CASRQGVVDTEAFF. For the CDR3, the DNA is TGCGCCAGCAGACAGGGGGTCGTCGACACTGAAGCTTTCTTT.

This clonotype was picked up many times. V is TRBV15 and J is TRBJ1-5; D not resolved. This CDR3 comprises 11 residues. Trimming shortened V by 9 bases and J by 7 bases, and 10 bases separated the two germline ends. Germline-derived CDR1 and CDR2 are LNHNV and YYDKDF (reference sequence). CDR3 coding DNA: TGTGCCACGGTCAGTGCCCAGCCCCAGCATTTT. Amino acids: CATVSAQPQHF.

The V and J genes are TRBV20-1 and TRBJ2-7; 7 positions agree with TRBD1. J was trimmed by 3 bases and V by 0 bases; bases with no gene match: 5. Germline CDR1 is DFQATT and CDR2 is SNEGSKA (reference sequence). The length of the CDR3 is 14 residues. Here the CDR3 DNA reads TGCAGTGCTAGAGATCGAGGACAGGACTACGAGCAGTACTTC. Residues: CSARDRGQDYEQYF.

In its sample, this clonotype was seen many times. The V call is TRBV9, the J call TRBJ2-5; possibly TRBD2 for D (6 bases). Per germline, CDR1 SGDLS and CDR2 YYNGEE. Trimming removed 3 bases at V and 2 bases at J, with 14 bases between. This CDR3 region has 15 residues. The DNA of the CDR3 is TGTGCCAGCAGCGCACTAGCCCAGACACAAGAGACCCAGTACTTC. The encoded protein is CASSALAQTQETQYF.

This clonotype was seen many times. DNA of the CDR3: TGTGCCAGCAGCTCGAAATCGGGGGGTTGGCGAAATGAAAAACTGTTTTTT. It encodes CASSSKSGGWRNEKLFF. The J gene is TRBJ1-4, the V gene TRBV7-2; possibly TRBD1 for D (5 bases). Germline lookup yields CDR1 SGHTA and CDR2 FQGNSA. V was clipped by 4 bases and J by 5 bases, with 20 bases between them. The CDR3 consists of 17 residues.

This clonotype was observed a handful of times. The V gene is TRBV4-3, the J gene TRBJ1-1; 7 positions match TRBD1. This CDR3 has 15 residues. Germline-derived CDR1 and CDR2 are LGHNA and YSLEER. The V segment lost 4 bases and the J segment 6 bases; nucleotides outside the gene matches: 11. The CDR3 nucleotides read TGCGCCAGCAGCCCCGACTCAGACAGGGCGTCTGAAGCTTTCTTT. This sequence encodes CASSPDSDRASEAFF.

Only a few counts were recorded for this clonotype. V gene TRBV11-1 combines with J gene TRBJ2-2; D may be TRBD1 (6 bases). Germline V CDR1 and CDR2: SGHAT, FQDESV (reference sequence). Trimming cost V 7 bases and J 0 bases, with 15 bases left between them. CDR3 length: 16 residues. CDR3 DNA: TGTGCCAGCACCTCGGACAGAAAACCGAACACCGGGGAGCTGTTTTTT. This translates into CASTSDRKPNTGELFF.

This clonotype was counted a few times. Given a much more abundant clone one base away, this may be a read error. The gene calls are TRBV29-1 and TRBJ2-7; 8 positions agree with TRBD1. Germline CDR1 reads SQVTM; CDR2 reads ANQGSEA. The CDR3 is 13 amino acids. CDR3 coding DNA: TGCAGCGTTGAAGTCCGACAGGGGATCGAGCGGTACTTC. Translated: CSVEVRQGIERYF.

This clonotype was found many times. The rearrangement uses TRBV10-2 and TRBJ1-1; 7 nucleotides align to TRBD1. The junction had 2 bases not matched to a gene; V was cut back by 0 bases and J by 1 base. Per germline, CDR1 WSHSY and CDR2 SAAADI. The CDR3 contains 15 residues. DNA for the CDR3: TGCGCCAGCAGTGAGTCTACAGGGGCGAACACTGAAGCTTTCTTT. Translated, it gives CASSESTGANTEAFF.

DNA of the CDR3: TGTGCCAGCACAGGACAGGGGGTGGAGACCCAGTACTTC. This encodes CASTGQGVETQYF. This chain joins TRBV12-3 or TRBV12-4 and TRBJ2-5, with TRBD1 matching over 10 bases. This CDR3 has 13 amino acids. V shed 7 bases and J 5 bases; nucleotides not matched to a gene: 4.

This clonotype has a handful of counts. The chain recombines TRBV10-3 with TRBJ2-7; 7 nucleotides match TRBD1. The length of the CDR3 is 16 residues. CDR1 is ENHRY and CDR2 is SYGVKD in the germline V gene. The V and J ends lost 10 bases and 3 bases, in that order; junction bases with no gene match: 18. In DNA, the CDR3 is TGTGCCAGCAGACCCAGACCCGGGACAGCCCTCTACGAGCAGTACTTC. Translating gives CASRPRPGTALYEQYF.

This clonotype was counted at least ten times. The rearrangement joins TRBV10-3 to TRBJ2-7; 14 bases map to TRBD2. Germline values: CDR1 ENHRY, CDR2 SYGVKD. This CDR3 contains 20 residues. The V segment lost 0 bases and the J segment 5 bases; nucleotides outside the gene matches: 15. CDR3 DNA sequence: TGTGCCATCAGTGAGTCCAGGACTAGCGGGAGGAGCATTTCCGGGGACGAGCAGTACTTC. It translates to CAISESRTSGRSISGDEQYF.

This clonotype was observed many times. The chain is built from TRBV7-8 and TRBJ1-6; the D is unclear. Germline V gene lookup returns CDR1 SGHVS and CDR2 FQNEAQ. The CDR3 extends over 13 amino acids. V was cut by 5 bases and J by 9 bases, with 11 bases left in between. The CDR3 is CASSTFGRSPLHF. The CDR3 DNA sequence: TGTGCCAGCAGCACCTTCGGACGTTCACCCCTCCACTTT. The full variable domain, rest sourced from reference TRBV7-8 and TRBJ1-6, is GAGVSQSPRYKVAKRGQDVALRCDPISGHVSLFWYQQALGQGPEFLTYFQNEAQLDKSGLPSDRFFAERPEGSVSTLKIQRTQQEDSAVYLCASSTFGRSPLHFGNGTRLTVT.

This clonotype was detected a few times. This chain links TRBV28 with TRBJ1-6, with D possibly being TRBD1 (5 bases). CDR3 length: 15 residues. V lost 7 bases and J lost 9, with 19 bases in between. Germline values: CDR1 MDHEN, CDR2 SYDVKM. The CDR3 region has the DNA TGTGCCAGCACCAAAGGGACTTCCTTACGTTCACCCCTCCACTTT. Protein: CASTKGTSLRSPLHF.

This clonotype came up many times. The J gene is TRBJ2-6, the V gene TRBV29-1; no reliable D call. Trimming left V 7 bases short and J 1 base short, with 11 bases between. This CDR3 contains 14 residues. CDR1 SQVTM and CDR2 ANQGSEA come from the germline V gene. The CDR3 protein is CSATDGSGANVLTF. In nucleotides, the CDR3 is TGCAGCGCCACGGACGGTTCTGGGGCCAACGTCCTGACTTTC.

This clonotype was recorded at least ten times. J is TRBJ2-6 and V is TRBV4-2; perhaps TRBD2 as D (6 bases). The CDR3 covers 16 residues. V lost 5 bases to trimming and J lost 0 bases, with 11 bases between them. Germline V gene lookup returns CDR1 LGHNA and CDR2 YNFKEQ. The CDR3 nucleotides read TGTGCCAGCAGCTACCGGCGGGGCTCTGGGGCCAACGTCCTGACTTTC. This encodes CASSYRRGSGANVLTF.

Turning to this clonotype: A junction boundary mismatches the germline segment, possibly from a read error. V and J are TRBV6-6 and TRBJ1-5, with no clear D. The CDR3 covers 17 residues. CDR1 and CDR2 (germline): MNHNY, SVGAGI (reference sequence). The CDR3 spells CASSSRERTILHQPQHF. CDR3 DNA sequence: TGTGCCAGCAGTTCCCGAGAGCGTACCATCCTCCATCAGCCCCAGCACTTT.

CDR3 nucleotide sequence: TGTGCCAGCAGTTACCAGGGAGTCATGAACACTGAAGCTTTCTTT. Protein: CASSYQGVMNTEAFF. V and J are TRBV6-6 and TRBJ1-1; D may be TRBD1 (5 bases). Germline-derived CDR1 and CDR2 are MNHNY and SVGAGI (reference sequence). The CDR3 has 15 residues. V dropped 2 bases and J dropped 0 bases, with 10 bases sitting between them.

This clonotype has only a few counts. The rearrangement joins TRBV25-1 to TRBJ2-3, with a tentative D call TRBD2 (6 bases). CDR3 length: 15 amino acids. Germline V lookup: CDR1 MGHDK, CDR2 SYGVNS. With 5 bases removed from V and 6 bases from J, the gap between germline ends came to 18 bases. CDR3 in amino acids: CASSPHRLGVDTQYF. The CDR3 region has the DNA TGTGCCAGCAGTCCACATCGACTAGGGGTGGATACGCAGTATTTT.

This chain links TRBV4-2 with TRBJ2-5; tentatively, D is TRBD1 (6 bases). Deletions cut 1 base from V and 5 bases from J, with 11 bases between. Germline V gene data show CDR1 as LGHNA and CDR2 as YNFKEQ. CDR3 length equals 14 residues. The CDR3 DNA reads TGTGCCAGCAGCCAAGGGGGTGACAGGGAGACCCAGTACTTC. Translated: CASSQGGDRETQYF.